This TCR beta chain derives from a study of blood T cell repertoires in COVID-19. Study-level information: PBMCs, B-cell-depleted T cells, or T cells provided the cDNA or gDNA that made up the material.

Original processing methods: By means of reference gene primer amplification, nucleated cell counts were estimated. The method was immunoSEQ multiplex PCR; TCRdb's version includes in-frame clones alone and lacks a portion of them. The DNA was the basis for D and trimming; V, J and clone size are from that table. The table has some 150,000 clones, about 85% seen once. The sequence came from a woman older than 75 in a cohort sampled during active or convalescent COVID-19. Sequencing input: peripheral blood.

CDR3 in amino acids: CASSPHNRENTEAFF. For the CDR3, the DNA is TGTGCCAGCTCACCGCATAACAGGGAGAACACTGAAGCTTTCTTT. The V and J genes are TRBV18 and TRBJ1-1, with D tentatively TRBD1 (6 bases). This CDR3 is built from 15 residues. The V gene's germline CDR1 is KGHSH and CDR2 LQKENI. Deletions cut 3 bases from V and 1 base from J, with 12 bases between.